The 19 T cell receptor beta chains in this list originate from one sample, sequenced in a study of blood T cell repertoires in COVID-19. Sequencing used immunoSEQ multiplex PCR; TCRdb keeps in-frame clones, though not all of them. The sample has around 99,000 clones, roughly 80% seen once; the top ten hold 3.5% to 5%. Sequences were obtained from peripheral blood. The origin of the receptors is a human donor in a cohort sampled during active or convalescent COVID-19.

The J gene is TRBJ2-2, the V gene TRBV10-3, with 7 bases lining up with TRBD1. Germline CDR1 ENHRY, CDR2 SYGVKD. The CDR3 extends over 14 amino acids. Trimming removed 8 bases from V and 3 bases from J; junction bases left unmatched: 6. The CDR3 region is CAIGDRTYTGELFF. The CDR3 DNA reads TGTGCCATCGGGGACAGAACCTACACCGGGGAGCTGTTTTTT.

This rearrangement joins TRBV11-1 to TRBJ2-1, with TRBD1 as a possible D gene (6 bases). The CDR3 runs to 14 residues. V lost 4 bases, J lost 12 bases, and 19 bases lay in between. From germline, CDR1 is SGHAT and CDR2 FQDESV (reference sequence). CDR3 nucleotides: TGTGCCAGCAGCTCATGGACAGATAGCGACGGGCAGTTCTTC. It encodes CASSSWTDSDGQFF.

The rearrangement uses TRBV6-5 and TRBJ1-5; D is unclear. The CDR3 is made up of 15 amino acids. CDR1 and CDR2 from the germline V gene are MNHEY and SVGAGI. V lost 5 bases, J lost 1 base, and 12 bases lay in between. The CDR3 reads CASSNGFASNQPQHF. Here the CDR3 DNA reads TGTGCCAGCAGTAACGGGTTCGCGAGCAATCAGCCCCAGCATTTT.

CDR3 DNA: TGTGCCAGCAGCCCCCGGGGCGCGGGGGGGATGTACGAGCAGTACTTC. This codes for CASSPRGAGGMYEQYF. The chain combines TRBV7-2 with TRBJ2-7, with 9 bases matching TRBD2. CDR3 length: 16 residues. V trimming: 5 bases; J trimming: 4 bases; junction bases outside the gene matches: 12. Germline V gene sequence: CDR1 SGHTA, CDR2 FQGNSA.

This clone was seen once. The chain carries TRBV7-9 and TRBJ1-1, with unresolved D. Germline V gene lookup returns CDR1 SEHNR and CDR2 FQNEAQ (reference sequence). Trimming stripped 4 bases from V and 1 base from J, with 7 bases between. The CDR3 runs to 13 residues. The CDR3 protein is CASSSPQNTEAFF. CDR3 nucleotide sequence: TGTGCCAGCAGCTCACCACAGAACACTGAAGCTTTCTTT.

CDR3 residues: CASSLTGGPGNTIYF. In nucleotides, the CDR3 is TGTGCCAGCAGCTTGACAGGGGGCCCTGGAAACACCATATATTTT. This chain links TRBV5-5 with TRBJ1-3; 9 positions agree with TRBD1. Unmatched junction bases numbered 1, after V lost 1 base and J lost 2 bases. Germline loops: CDR1 SGHKS, CDR2 YYEKEE (reference sequence). This CDR3 has 15 amino acids.

This clone appeared a single time. The chain is built from TRBV9 and TRBJ2-5; 7 bases fit TRBD1. Losses at the gene ends were 4 bases for V and 5 bases for J; bases not matched to a gene: 17. The germline CDR1 and CDR2 sequences are SGDLS and YYNGEE. The CDR3 consists of 17 residues. CDR3: CASSPRTGALAGETQYF. CDR3 DNA sequence: TGTGCCAGCAGCCCCCGAACAGGGGCCTTGGCCGGGGAGACCCAGTACTTC.

The chain carries TRBV6-5 and TRBJ1-6; D remains ambiguous. Trimming left V 3 bases short and J 7 bases short, with 7 bases between. The CDR3 contains 13 residues. The V gene's germline CDR1 is MNHEY and CDR2 SVGAGI. For the CDR3, the DNA is TGTGCCAGCAGTTATGACTTGAATTCACCCCTCCACTTT. It codes for CASSYDLNSPLHF.

The chain is built from TRBV7-2 and TRBJ2-2, with 7 bases fitting TRBD1. CDR1 SGHTA and CDR2 FQGNSA come from the germline V gene. The CDR3 is 16 residues long. The trim removed 6 bases at V and 1 base at J, leaving 8 bases unmatched. In DNA form, the CDR3 reads TGTGCCAGCAGACCCCCCGGGACAGTGAACACCGGGGAGCTGTTTTTT. Translating it yields CASRPPGTVNTGELFF.

V and J are TRBV20-1 and TRBJ1-1; the D is unclear. V shed 4 bases and J shed 3 bases, with 6 bases lying between them. Germline lookup yields CDR1 DFQATT and CDR2 SNEGSKA (reference sequence). The CDR3 totals 11 residues. The CDR3 DNA follows: TGCAGTGCTACACAGTACACTGAAGCTTTCTTT. Protein sequence: CSATQYTEAFF.

This chain links TRBV3-1 (or the pseudogene TRBV3-2) with TRBJ1-4; 7 nucleotides agree with TRBD1. The germline CDR1 and CDR2 sequences are LGHDT and YNNKEL (reference sequence). This CDR3 comprises 15 residues. V shed 2 bases, J shed 4 bases, and the junction held 4 bases outside the gene matches. CDR3 sequence reads: CASSQRTGLNEKLFF. In nucleotides, the CDR3 is TGTGCCAGCAGCCAACGGACAGGCCTTAATGAAAAACTGTTTTTT.

The chain has TRBV6-2 or TRBV6-3 and TRBJ1-2; D unresolved. Germline CDR1 reads MNHEY; CDR2 reads SVGEGT. Trimming cost V 2 bases and J 3 bases, with 10 bases left between them. CDR3 size: 14 residues. CDR3 sequence reads: CASSYGSWYYGYTF. Written as DNA, the CDR3 is TGTGCCAGCAGTTACGGCAGTTGGTACTATGGCTACACCTTC.

The chain is built from TRBV6-6 and TRBJ2-5; D possibly corresponds to TRBD1 (6 bases). Germline values: CDR1 MNHNY, CDR2 SVGAGI (reference sequence). Trimming took 6 bases from V and 4 from J, leaving 18 bases between them. The CDR3 spans 15 residues. DNA for the CDR3: TGTGCCAGCAGCCAAAGCAGGGGCGGAGGAGAGACCCAGTACTTC. Amino acid sequence: CASSQSRGGGETQYF.

The chain couples TRBV7-6 to TRBJ2-5; D gene uncertain. Trimming stripped 4 bases from V and 1 base from J, with 16 bases between. The CDR3 has 16 residues. Germline values: CDR1 SGHVS, CDR2 FNYEAQ. In DNA, the CDR3 is TGTGCCAGCAGCTCCGGTAGTTTCCGGGTCCAAGAGACCCAGTACTTC. This gives the protein CASSSGSFRVQETQYF. Variable domain in full (rest from reference TRBV7-6 and TRBJ2-5): GAGVSQSPRYKVTKRGQDVALRCDPISGHVSLYWYRQALGQGPEFLTYFNYEAQQDKSGLPNDRFSAERPEGSISTLTIQRTEQRDSAMYRCASSSGSFRVQETQYFGPGTRLLVL.

This clone was observed once. V gene TRBV5-1 combines with J gene TRBJ2-5; 9 bases fit TRBD2. CDR1 is SGHRS and CDR2 is YFSETQ in the germline V gene. Trimming took 4 bases from V and 5 from J; bases not matched to a gene: 9. This CDR3 has 15 amino acids. CDR3 coding DNA: TGCGCCAGCAGCGACGCCCCTAGCGGGGCCGAGACCCAGTACTTC. This translates into CASSDAPSGAETQYF.

This clone was picked up one time. The CDR3 loop is CASSQGGRWSSSYNSPLHF. CDR3 DNA sequence: TGCGCCAGCAGCCAAGGGGGCAGGTGGTCCAGCTCCTATAATTCACCCCTCCACTTT. The rearrangement links TRBV4-3 to TRBJ1-6; tentatively, D is TRBD1 (5 bases). V lost 1 base to trimming and J lost 0 bases, with 16 bases between them. The germline V gene encodes CDR1 LGHNA and CDR2 YSLEER. The CDR3 spans 19 residues.

The gene calls are TRBV29-1 and TRBJ2-3; possibly TRBD2 for D (5 bases). Germline V gives CDR1 SQVTM, CDR2 ANQGSEA. The CDR3 has 15 amino acids. V gave up 3 bases and J gave up 3 bases, with 16 bases separating them. CDR3 sequence (DNA): TGCAGCGTTGAGGACGCCAGGACGGGAACAGATACGCAGTATTTT. This encodes CSVEDARTGTDTQYF.

The chain carries TRBV4-2 and TRBJ1-2; 8 nucleotides agree with TRBD1. The CDR3 loop spans 16 amino acids. Germline assignment: CDR1 LGHNA and CDR2 YNFKEQ. After removal of 3 bases from V and 4 bases from J, the junction contained 10 bases not matched to a gene. The CDR3 reads CASSQPFPGGGYGYTF. The CDR3 DNA sequence: TGTGCCAGCAGCCAGCCCTTCCCAGGGGGCGGCTATGGCTACACCTTC.

The DNA of the CDR3 is TGTGCCAGCAGCGACAGCGGGTCCTTCAAGACCCAGTACTTC. It codes for CASSDSGSFKTQYF. The V gene is TRBV9, the J gene TRBJ2-5, with D tentatively TRBD2 (6 bases). Trimming took 3 bases from V and 6 from J, leaving 15 bases between them. The CDR3 spans 14 residues. CDR1 and CDR2 from the germline V gene are SGDLS and YYNGEE.